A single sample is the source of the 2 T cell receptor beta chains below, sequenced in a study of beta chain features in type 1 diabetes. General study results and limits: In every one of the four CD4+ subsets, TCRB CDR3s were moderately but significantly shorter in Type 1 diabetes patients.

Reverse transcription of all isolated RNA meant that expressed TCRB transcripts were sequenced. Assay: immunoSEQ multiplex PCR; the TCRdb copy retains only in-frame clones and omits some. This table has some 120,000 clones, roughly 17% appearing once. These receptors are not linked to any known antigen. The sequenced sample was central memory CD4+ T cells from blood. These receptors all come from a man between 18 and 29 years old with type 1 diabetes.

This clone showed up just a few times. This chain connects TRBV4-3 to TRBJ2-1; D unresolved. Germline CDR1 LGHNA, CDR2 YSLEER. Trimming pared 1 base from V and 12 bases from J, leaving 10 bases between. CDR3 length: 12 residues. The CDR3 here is CASSQVRSVQFF. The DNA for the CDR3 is TGCGCCAGCAGCCAAGTAAGGTCCGTGCAGTTCTTC.

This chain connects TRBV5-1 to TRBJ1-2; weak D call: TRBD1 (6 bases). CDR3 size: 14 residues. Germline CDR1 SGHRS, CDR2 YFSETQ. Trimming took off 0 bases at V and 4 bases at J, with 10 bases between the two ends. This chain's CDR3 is CASSLADSLYGYTF. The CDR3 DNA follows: TGCGCCAGCAGCTTGGCGGACAGCCTCTATGGCTACACCTTC.